This T cell receptor beta chain was profiled in a study of Tregs in tolerant kidney transplant recipients. This clone occurred a few times. Produced via immunoSEQ multiplex PCR; TCRdb's table is partial and in-frame only. The sample consists of about 69,000 clones, roughly 89% of them appearing once. The CDR3 is 14 residues long. Germline CDR1 and CDR2: SGHTA and FQGNSA. V lost 4 bases, J lost 4 bases, and 5 bases stayed unmatched. CD4+CD25+CD127- Tregs, CD4+CD25- non-Tregs, CD4 and CD8 cells were sorted. The V and J genes are TRBV7-2 and TRBJ2-7, with 9 bases matching TRBD1. The sample consisted of CD4+ T cells from blood, taken before the transplant. The receptor comes from a human donor who received a combined kidney and bone marrow transplant. The DNA of the CDR3 is TGTGCCAGCAGCTCCGACAGGGGGTTTTACGAGCAGTACTTC. Its protein is CASSSDRGFYEQYF.